This T cell receptor beta chain was captured in a study of T cells in localized non-small cell lung cancer. The ends lost 4 bases at V and 8 bases at J; junction bases unmatched: 7. Germline values: CDR1 SGHTS, CDR2 YDEGEE. The CDR3 totals 15 residues. Assay: immunoSEQ multiplex PCR; the TCRdb copy retains only in-frame clones and omits some. The sample has almost 40,000 clones, about 76% seen once; the top ten hold approximately 30%. This TCR derives from a woman between 40 and 69 years old with stage II squamous cell lung carcinoma. The chain couples TRBV5-8 to TRBJ1-4; 11 bases are a match to TRBD1. The sample here was PBMCs, taken before any cancer treatment. CDR3 DNA sequence: TGTGCCAGCAGCAGAGGACAGGGGGCAGGGGAAAAACTGTTTTTT. This sequence encodes CASSRGQGAGEKLFF.